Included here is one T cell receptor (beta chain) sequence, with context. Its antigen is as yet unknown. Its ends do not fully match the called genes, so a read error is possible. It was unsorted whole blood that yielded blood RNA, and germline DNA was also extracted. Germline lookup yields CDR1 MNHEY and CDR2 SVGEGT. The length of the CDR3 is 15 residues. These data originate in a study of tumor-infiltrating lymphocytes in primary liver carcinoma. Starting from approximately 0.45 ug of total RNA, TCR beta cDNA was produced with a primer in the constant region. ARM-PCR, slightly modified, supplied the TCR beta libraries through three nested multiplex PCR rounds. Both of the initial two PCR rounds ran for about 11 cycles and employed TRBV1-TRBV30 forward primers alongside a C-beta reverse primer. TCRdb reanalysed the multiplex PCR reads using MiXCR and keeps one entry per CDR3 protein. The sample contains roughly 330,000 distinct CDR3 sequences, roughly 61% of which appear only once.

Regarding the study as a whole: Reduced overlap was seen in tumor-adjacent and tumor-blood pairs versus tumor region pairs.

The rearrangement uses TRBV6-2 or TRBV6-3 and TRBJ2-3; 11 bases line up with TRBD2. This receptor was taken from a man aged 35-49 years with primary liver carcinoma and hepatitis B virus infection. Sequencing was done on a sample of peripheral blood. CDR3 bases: TGTGCCCGCAGCCTTAGCGGGAGGGAGACAGATACGCAGTATTTT. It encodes CARSLSGRETDTQYF.